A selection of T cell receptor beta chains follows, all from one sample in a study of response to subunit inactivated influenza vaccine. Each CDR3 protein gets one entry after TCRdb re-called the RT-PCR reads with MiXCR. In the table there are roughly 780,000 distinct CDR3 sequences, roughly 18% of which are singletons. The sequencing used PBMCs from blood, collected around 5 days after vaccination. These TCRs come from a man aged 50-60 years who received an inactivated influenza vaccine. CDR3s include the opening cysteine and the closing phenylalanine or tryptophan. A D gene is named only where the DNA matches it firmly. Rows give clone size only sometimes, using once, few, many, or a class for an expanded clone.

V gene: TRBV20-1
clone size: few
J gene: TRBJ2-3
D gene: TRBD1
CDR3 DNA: TGCAGTGCTAGGACGACAGGGTTCAGCACAGATACGCAGTATTTT
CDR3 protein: CSARTTGFSTDTQYF

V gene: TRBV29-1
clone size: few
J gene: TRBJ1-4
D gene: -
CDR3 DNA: TGCAGCGTTGATGATCCGCGGGGAGCAACTAATGAAAAACTGTTTTTT
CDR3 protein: CSVDDPRGATNEKLFF

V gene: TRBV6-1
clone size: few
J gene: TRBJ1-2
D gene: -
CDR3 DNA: TGTGCCAGCAGCATGGACCGACCCGGCTACACCTTC
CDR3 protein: CASSMDRPGYTF

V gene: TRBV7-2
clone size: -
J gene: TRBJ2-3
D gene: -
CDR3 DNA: TGTGCCAGCAGCTTAGTGAGCGGGTCGGGGTATTTT
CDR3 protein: CASSLVSGSGYF

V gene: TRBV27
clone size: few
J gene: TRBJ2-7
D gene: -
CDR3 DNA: TGTGCCAGCAGTTTCCTTCCTCGCTCCTACGAGCAGTACTTC
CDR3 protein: CASSFLPRSYEQYF

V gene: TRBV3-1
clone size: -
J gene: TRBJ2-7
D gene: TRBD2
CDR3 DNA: TGTGCCAGCAGCCAAGATAAGCGGGAAGCCTACGAGCAGTACTTC
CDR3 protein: CASSQDKREAYEQYF

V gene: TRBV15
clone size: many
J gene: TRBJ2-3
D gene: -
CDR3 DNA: TGTGCCACCAGCAGAGTCGGGGCAGATGCAGATACGCAGTATTTT
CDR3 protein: CATSRVGADADTQYF

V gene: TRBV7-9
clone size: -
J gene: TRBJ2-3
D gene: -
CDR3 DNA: TGTGCCAGCAGCTTAGAGAAGGGAGGCACAGATACGCAGTATTTT
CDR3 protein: CASSLEKGGTDTQYF

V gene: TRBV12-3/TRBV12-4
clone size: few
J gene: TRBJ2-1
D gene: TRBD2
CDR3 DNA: TGTGCCAGCAGGAGGACTAGCCGTAGCTCCTACAATGAGCAGTTCTTC
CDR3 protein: CASRRTSRSSYNEQFF

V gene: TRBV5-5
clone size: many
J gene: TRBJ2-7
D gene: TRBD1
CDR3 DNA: TGTGCCAGCAGCTTAGCAGGGGGCGCGAGCTACGAGCAGTACTTC
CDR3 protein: CASSLAGGASYEQYF

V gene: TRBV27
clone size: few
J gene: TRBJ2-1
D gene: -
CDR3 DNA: TGTGCCAGCACCGGCTATAACTCCTACAATGAGCAGTTCTTC
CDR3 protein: CASTGYNSYNEQFF

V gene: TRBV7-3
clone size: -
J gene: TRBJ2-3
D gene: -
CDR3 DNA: TGTGCCAGCAGCACCCGGACAGCAGATACGCAGTATTTT
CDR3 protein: CASSTRTADTQYF

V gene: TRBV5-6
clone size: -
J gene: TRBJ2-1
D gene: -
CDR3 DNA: TGTGCCAGCAGCGTTGACAGGGAGCAGTTCTTC
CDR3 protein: CASSVDREQFF

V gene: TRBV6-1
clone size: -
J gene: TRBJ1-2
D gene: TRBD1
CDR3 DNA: TGTGCCAGCAGGCCGGGGACAGTACCTGGCTACACCTTC
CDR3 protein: CASRPGTVPGYTF

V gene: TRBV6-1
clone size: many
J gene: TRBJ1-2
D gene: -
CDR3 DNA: TGTGCCAGCAGTATTCCGGGACATCGTGGCTACACCTTC
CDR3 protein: CASSIPGHRGYTF

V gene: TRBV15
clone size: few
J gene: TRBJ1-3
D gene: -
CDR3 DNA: TGTGCCACCAGCAAAGTGGACCGCTCTGGAAACACCATATATTTT
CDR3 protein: CATSKVDRSGNTIYF

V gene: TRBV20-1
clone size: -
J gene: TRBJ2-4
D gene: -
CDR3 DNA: TGCAGTGCTAAAATTGGGGTCGGGGACATTCAGTACTTC
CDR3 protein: CSAKIGVGDIQYF

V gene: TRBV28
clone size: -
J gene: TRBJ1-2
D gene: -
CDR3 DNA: TGTGCCAGCAGTTCCCTAGCTGGCTACACCTTC
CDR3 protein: CASSSLAGYTF

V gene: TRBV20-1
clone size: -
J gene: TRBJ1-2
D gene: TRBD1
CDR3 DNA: TGCAGTGCTGAGGGACAGGGGGCGTTTGGCTACACCTTC
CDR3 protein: CSAEGQGAFGYTF

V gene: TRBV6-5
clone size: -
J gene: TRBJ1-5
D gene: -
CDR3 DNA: TGTGCCAGCAGTTACGCCAGGGCAAGCAATCAGCCCCAGCATTTT
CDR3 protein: CASSYARASNQPQHF

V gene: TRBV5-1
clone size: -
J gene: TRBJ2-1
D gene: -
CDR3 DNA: TGCGCCAGCAGCCGGACCAACTATGAGCAGTTCTTC
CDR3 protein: CASSRTNYEQFF

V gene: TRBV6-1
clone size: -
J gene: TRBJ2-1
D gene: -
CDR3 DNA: TGTGCCAGCACACCCCGGGCCCAGGGGGAGGGTGAGCAGTTCTTC
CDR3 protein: CASTPRAQGEGEQFF

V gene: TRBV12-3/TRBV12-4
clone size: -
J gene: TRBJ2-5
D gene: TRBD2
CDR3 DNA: TGTGCCAGCAGTCCATTCAGGGAGGGGGAGACCCAGTACTTC
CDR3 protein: CASSPFREGETQYF

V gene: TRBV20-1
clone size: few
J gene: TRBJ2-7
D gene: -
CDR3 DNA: TGCAGTGCTAGAGGGCCAGTCGGGAGTCGGTCCTACGAGCAGTACTTC
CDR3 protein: CSARGPVGSRSYEQYF

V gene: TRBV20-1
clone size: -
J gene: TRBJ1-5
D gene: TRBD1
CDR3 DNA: TGCAGTGCTAGCCGGGACAGGGGTAATAGCAATCAGCCCCAGCATTTT
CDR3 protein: CSASRDRGNSNQPQHF

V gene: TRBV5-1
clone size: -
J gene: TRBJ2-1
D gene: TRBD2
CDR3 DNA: TGCGCCAGCAGCGAAGGACTAGCGGGGGGCCGAGTGCTCAATGAGCAGTTCTTC
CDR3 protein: CASSEGLAGGRVLNEQFF